These 5 T cell receptor beta chains were sequenced from one sample in a study of T cells after yellow fever vaccination. TCRdb called the 5' RACE reads again in MiXCR, with one record for every CDR3 protein. The sample yields about 340,000 distinct CDR3 sequences, around 13% seen once. Material: CD4+ T cells sorted from PBMCs, obtained 15 days after the yellow fever booster vaccination. Receptor source: a man aged 18 to 30 who received the YFV17D yellow fever vaccine.

This clonotype was counted only a few times. J is TRBJ1-2 and V is TRBV6-5; 9 bases map to TRBD1. Unmatched junction bases numbered 13, after V lost 6 bases and J lost 8 bases. This CDR3 has 15 residues. Germline V CDR1 and CDR2: MNHEY, SVGAGI. CDR3: CASSRFGTGTGGYTF. DNA for the CDR3: TGTGCCAGCAGCAGGTTTGGGACAGGGACGGGCGGCTACACCTTC.

This clonotype has more than one count but fewer than ten. This sequence joins TRBV28 and TRBJ1-4; D unclear. The CDR3 covers 17 residues. CDR1 and CDR2 from the germline V gene are MDHEN and SYDVKM. V gave up 2 bases and J gave up 0 bases, with 13 bases separating them. The CDR3 DNA reads TGTGCCAGCAGTTTAGGGAGGAACGGAGCAACTAATGAAAAACTGTTTTTT. It encodes CASSLGRNGATNEKLFF.

This clonotype appeared a few times. The genes are TRBV5-1 and TRBJ2-3, with D perhaps TRBD1 or TRBD2 (6 bases each). V dropped 9 bases and J dropped 4 bases, with 18 bases sitting between them. The CDR3 runs 14 residues. Germline V gene sequence: CDR1 SGHRS, CDR2 YFSETQ. The CDR3 protein is CATHEGGPSDTQYF. CDR3 DNA: TGCGCCACCCATGAGGGGGGCCCGTCAGATACGCAGTATTTT.

V and J are TRBV20-1 and TRBJ1-1, with no clear D. V was clipped by 0 bases and J by 0 bases, with 11 bases between them. The CDR3 sequence is 15 residues long. Germline values: CDR1 DFQATT, CDR2 SNEGSKA (reference sequence). This CDR3 is CSARDLRLMNTEAFF. CDR3 in DNA: TGCAGTGCTAGAGATCTCAGGCTCATGAACACTGAAGCTTTCTTT.

This clonotype showed up just a few times. The genes are TRBV28 and TRBJ2-3, with 10 bases that match TRBD2. Germline V gene data show CDR1 as MDHEN and CDR2 as SYDVKM. The CDR3 runs 17 residues. V dropped 8 bases and J dropped 3; count of bases not matched to a gene: 14. The CDR3 region has the DNA TGTGCCAGCCCGCCCGCTAGCGGGGGTTATAATACAGATACGCAGTATTTT. It codes for CASPPASGGYNTDTQYF.